One sample yielded the 8 T cell receptor beta chains listed below, sequenced in a study of T cell changes during pregnancy in multiple sclerosis. Measured with immunoSEQ multiplex PCR; TCRdb has only the in-frame clones, and not every one. This table has some 37,000 clones, around 89% appearing once. The sample here was CD4+ T cells from peripheral blood mononuclear cells, taken in the first trimester of pregnancy. The receptors derive from a female donor with multiple sclerosis, enrolled in a pregnancy study.

The chain joins TRBV7-2 to TRBJ2-3, with 11 bases matching TRBD2. The germline CDR1 and CDR2 sequences are SGHTA and FQGNSA. The CDR3 consists of 14 residues. After removal of 8 bases from V and 9 bases from J, the junction contained 10 bases not matched to a gene. CDR3: CASQEASGGPTQYF. DNA for the CDR3: TGTGCCAGCCAGGAAGCTAGCGGGGGGCCCACGCAGTATTTT.

This chain links TRBV5-1 with TRBJ2-5; D uncertain. Deletions cut 1 base from V and 5 bases from J, with 12 bases between. CDR1 is SGHRS and CDR2 is YFSETQ in the germline V gene. The CDR3 has 14 amino acids. The CDR3 sequence is CASSLSPFGETQYF. Written as DNA, the CDR3 is TGCGCCAGCAGCTTGTCCCCGTTCGGGGAGACCCAGTACTTC.

The V and J genes are TRBV4-1 and TRBJ1-4; 8 positions match TRBD1. J was trimmed by 1 base and V by 1 base; bases with no gene match: 11. Per the germline V gene, CDR1 is MGHRA and CDR2 is YSYEKL. The CDR3 contains 19 residues. Written as DNA, the CDR3 is TGCGCCAGCAGCCAAGCCTCAGGGGGCCTAGGGCAAACTAATGAAAAACTGTTTTTT. Residues: CASSQASGGLGQTNEKLFF.

V usage is TRBV23-1 and J usage is TRBJ2-2, with a tentative D call TRBD2 (6 bases). TRBV23-1 is an open reading frame, and its role is uncertain. The CDR3 is 15 residues long. The V gene lost 2 bases and the J gene lost 1 base, with 8 bases spanning the gap. The CDR3 loop reads CASSQGTQNTGELFF. The CDR3 DNA is TGCGCCAGCAGTCAAGGGACTCAGAACACCGGGGAGCTGTTTTTT.

The chain recombines TRBV19 with TRBJ2-1; no clear D. V shed 3 bases and J shed 5 bases, with 11 bases lying between them. Germline CDR1 is LNHDA and CDR2 is SQIVND (reference sequence). The CDR3 consists of 14 residues. The CDR3 DNA reads TGTGCCAGTAGTATTCGCAGCGTGGACAATGAGCAGTTCTTC. This sequence encodes CASSIRSVDNEQFF.

In nucleotides, the CDR3 is TGTGCCTCGACCGGGGGGACAGATACGCAGTATTTT. Its translation is CASTGGTDTQYF. This chain connects TRBV10-3 to TRBJ2-3, with 7 bases matching TRBD2. The junction had 5 bases not matched to a gene; V was cut back by 11 bases and J by 3 bases. CDR1 is ENHRY and CDR2 is SYGVKD in the germline V gene. The CDR3 contains 12 residues.

This chain joins TRBV27 and TRBJ2-1, with 9 bases aligning to TRBD2. Germline trimming cut 6 bases from V and 6 bases from J; bases unmatched to any gene: 9. The CDR3 runs to 15 residues. Germline CDR1 reads MNHEY; CDR2 reads SMNVEV (reference sequence). The DNA of the CDR3 is TGTGCCAGCAGCCGCCTAGCGGGACCCCCCAATGAGCAGTTCTTC. It is translated as CASSRLAGPPNEQFF.

This sequence joins TRBV28 and TRBJ2-2; perhaps TRBD2 as D (7 bases). From germline, CDR1 is MDHEN and CDR2 SYDVKM. The CDR3 is 15 residues long. Trimming took 5 bases from V and 4 from J, leaving 14 bases between them. CDR3 bases: TGTGCCAGCAGTGTACTAGCGACAGGCACCGGGGAGCTGTTTTTT. Translation gives CASSVLATGTGELFF.